Here is one T cell receptor beta chain with its context. Its binding antigen is unknown. One base away there is no much larger clone; base qualities are not given. The label giving this sample's treatment or condition can be read as: live attenuated yellow fever vaccine strain. A standard Ficoll-Paque protocol was used to isolate PBMCs from peripheral blood. Dynabeads CD4 and CD8 positive selection kits were used to isolate CD4 and CD8 T-cell fractions. RNA was extracted with TriZol from bulk PBMCs, CD4 and CD8 fractions, and dextramer-positive and dextramer-negative fractions. The sample comes from a study of T cells after yellow fever vaccination (dated 2019 in TCRdb). Study-level background: Libraries from fractions with low cell numbers were prepared with the SMART-Seq v4 Ultra Low Input RNA kit. Bulk PBMC replicates and cell subsets were isolated from blood drawn at multiple timepoints before and after both primary and secondary immunization. To follow T-cell clones before and after both primary and booster YFV17D yellow fever vaccination, bulk TCR alpha and beta repertoires underwent longitudinal sequencing. Two healthy male donors, one aged 18 to 29 and one aged 30 to 40 years, made up the cohort.

Sequences ENHRY (CDR1) and SYGVKD (CDR2) are obtained from the germline V gene. Its CDR3 holds 15 amino acids, cysteine through phenylalanine. Only CDR3 DNA is held: 45 bases, read in frame from base 1. The germline ends are 14 bases apart after V is trimmed by 6 bases and J by 2 bases. These reads were obtained on an Illumina NovaSeq 6000. TCR cDNA was synthesized by 5'RACE template switching, through which a universal primer site and unique molecular identifiers were introduced. cDNA synthesis was primed from both the TCR alpha and TCR beta constant segments. Libraries were amplified in two PCR steps, with sample barcodes and sequencing adapters added in the second step. Libraries were sequenced on Illumina HiSeq 2500 (2x100 bp) or NovaSeq (2x150 bp). Per the original workflow: Reads were demultiplexed and collapsed into UMI consensus sequences with MIGEC, and V(D)J alignment was performed with MiXCR. Vaccine-responding clonotypes were defined with edgeR using replicate PBMC samples, requiring FDR below 0.01 and a log2 fold change above 5 up to day 15. CD4 or CD8 identity was assigned to each bulk clonotype according to whether the clonotype was present at higher abundance in the sequenced CD4 repertoire or the sequenced CD8 repertoire. TCRdb applied fastp at Q25 and MiXCR to the public reads, then kept only in-frame beta chains. Rows are unified per CDR3 protein, each entry keeping the most common DNA and genes. TCRdb, not the original authors, processed these V and J calls. Present in this sample are a few hundred thousand distinct CDR3 sequences, approximately 10% of which were seen just once. Jointly, the top ten make up approximately 3.3% of the sample.

Study-wide findings and limitations: Computational filtering was needed because FACS-sorted repertoires could contain abundant contaminating clonotypes from the bulk population. Most clones expanded after primary vaccination (around 96% of CD4 and 70% to 90% of CD8) were re-detected after the booster, suggesting that broad memory maintenance occurred. Compared with the primary T-cell response, the secondary T-cell response was weaker but faster, peaking on day 5 rather than day 15. A small share of clonotypes was detected in both CD4 and CD8 compartments, with the overlap likely arising from convergent recombination. Because only a couple of donors were included in the study, the extent to which the findings can be generalized is limited.

The clonotype comes from a man between 18 and 35 years old who received the YFV17D yellow fever vaccine. The sequence joins TRBV10-3 to TRBJ1-5; the best D guess is TRBD1, with 5 bases matching. Here the sequenced sample was CD4+ T cells sorted from PBMCs, taken 5 days after the yellow fever booster vaccination. The CDR3 corresponds to CAIREGLGGNQPQHF. The DNA is as follows: TGTGCCATCAGAGAGGGTTTAGGGGGCAATCAGCCCCAGCATTTT.